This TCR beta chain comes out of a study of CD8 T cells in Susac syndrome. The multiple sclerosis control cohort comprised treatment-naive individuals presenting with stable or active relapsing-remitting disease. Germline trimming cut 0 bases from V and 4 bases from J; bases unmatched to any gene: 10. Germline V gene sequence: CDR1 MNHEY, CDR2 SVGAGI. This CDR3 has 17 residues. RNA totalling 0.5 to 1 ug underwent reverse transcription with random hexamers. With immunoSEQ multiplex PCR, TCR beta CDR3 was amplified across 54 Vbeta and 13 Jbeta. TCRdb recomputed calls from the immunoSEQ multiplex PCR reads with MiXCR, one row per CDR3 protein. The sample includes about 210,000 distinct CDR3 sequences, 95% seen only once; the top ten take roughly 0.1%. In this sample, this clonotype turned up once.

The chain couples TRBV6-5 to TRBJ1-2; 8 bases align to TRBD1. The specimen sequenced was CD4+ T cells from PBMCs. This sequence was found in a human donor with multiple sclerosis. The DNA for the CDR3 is TGTGCCAGCAGTTACTCTCCCCGGGGGACAGGTAGCTATGGCTACACCTTC. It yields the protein CASSYSPRGTGSYGYTF.